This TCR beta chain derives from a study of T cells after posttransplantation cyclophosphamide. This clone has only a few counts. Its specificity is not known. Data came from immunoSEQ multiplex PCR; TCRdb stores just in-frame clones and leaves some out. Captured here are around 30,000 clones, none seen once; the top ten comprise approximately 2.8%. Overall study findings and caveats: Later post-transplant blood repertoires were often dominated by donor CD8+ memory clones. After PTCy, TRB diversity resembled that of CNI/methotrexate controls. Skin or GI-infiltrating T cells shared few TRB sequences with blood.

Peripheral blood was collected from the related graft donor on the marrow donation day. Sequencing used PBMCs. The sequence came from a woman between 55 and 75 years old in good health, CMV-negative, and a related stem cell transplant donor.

The CDR3 spells CASSAGGLGGNTIYF. CDR3 nucleotides: TGTGCCAGCAGCGCAGGGGGTCTAGGCGGAAACACCATATATTTT. The gene calls are TRBV9 and TRBJ1-3; 7 bases fit TRBD1. CDR3 length: 15 amino acids. The V and J ends lost 3 bases and 4 bases, in that order; junction bases with no gene match: 7. Germline V gives CDR1 SGDLS, CDR2 YYNGEE.